This T cell receptor (beta chain) is drawn from a study of blood T cell repertoires in COVID-19. Clones were sequenced by immunoSEQ multiplex PCR, and TCRdb holds only the in-frame ones, with some missing. This sample has about 240,000 clones, with about 89% found just once. This CDR3 is 17 amino acids long. V lost 0 bases to trimming and J lost 7 bases, with 21 bases between them. Germline CDR1 and CDR2: LGHDT and YNNKEL (reference sequence). The sequencing sample was made of PBMCs or T cells enriched from blood (not recorded which). The source of this sequence is a woman aged 25-40 years who had recovered from COVID-19. The genes are TRBV3-1 (or the pseudogene TRBV3-2) and TRBJ1-2; D is possibly TRBD1 (6 bases). CDR3 in DNA: TGTGCCAGCAGCCAAGATATCGTAAACAGGGTAGGGTTTGGCTACACCTTC. As protein: CASSQDIVNRVGFGYTF.